What follows describes a single TCR beta chain. This specimen belongs to a study of blood T cell repertoires in COVID-19. Overall study context: The United States, Italy and Spain provided the acute and convalescent COVID-19 samples. Sources were T cells, B-cell-depleted T cells, or PBMCs; the material itself was cDNA or gDNA.

As handled by the study authors: Amplification from reference gene primers served as the basis for estimated nucleated cell counts. Using immunoSEQ multiplex PCR, the repertoire was profiled, and TCRdb retains in-frame clones only, with some absent. The V and J calls and clone size are taken from that table; D and trimming were inferred from the DNA. The sample comprises some 210,000 clones, around 88% of which are singletons, and roughly 2.9% rests with the top ten. Trimming pared 1 base from V and 2 bases from J, leaving 14 bases between. The CDR3 is 15 amino acids. Germline V gene lookup returns CDR1 GTSNPN and CDR2 SVGIG (reference sequence).

This chain connects TRBV30 to TRBJ1-1; a possible D gene is TRBD1 (6 bases). This receptor was identified in a man between 45 and 60 years old with active or convalescent COVID-19. The specimen sequenced was peripheral blood. For the CDR3, the DNA is TGTGCCTGGAGTGCCCAGGGGCAACGAAACACTGAAGCTTTCTTT. It codes for CAWSAQGQRNTEAFF.